Presented here are 19 T cell receptor beta chains from one specimen sequenced in a study of cytomegalovirus exposure and HLA in healthy donors. PCR primers comprised 60 Vbeta and 13 Jbeta primers. The assay was immunoSEQ multiplex PCR, and TCRdb's table has in-frame clones only and misses some. The sample has some 150,000 clones; 80% are singletons. Specimen: PBMCs. Receptors were obtained from a woman between 45 and 65 years old in good health and CMV-seronegative.

V and J are TRBV28 and TRBJ1-2; tentative D call: TRBD1 (5 bases). The CDR3 length is 14 residues. Trimming took off 3 bases at V and 8 bases at J, with 16 bases between the two ends. Germline values: CDR1 MDHEN, CDR2 SYDVKM. CDR3 residues: CASSLRDFKRGYTF. The CDR3 DNA sequence: TGTGCCAGCAGTTTGCGGGACTTCAAGAGGGGCTACACCTTC.

The chain uses TRBV18 and TRBJ2-2; the match to TRBD2 covers 7 bases. V lost 4 bases, J lost 1 base, and 6 bases stayed unmatched. CDR3 length equals 16 residues. Germline CDR1 is KGHSH and CDR2 is LQKENI. The CDR3 loop is CASSLYERGNTGELFF. In DNA, the CDR3 is TGTGCCAGCTCACTTTATGAGCGGGGGAACACCGGGGAGCTGTTTTTT.

The CDR3 here is CASSLATGTPNEKLFF. The CDR3 coding sequence is TGTGCCAGCAGCTTGGCGACGGGTACTCCAAATGAAAAACTGTTTTTT. The rearrangement links TRBV5-4 to TRBJ1-4; D is ambiguous. With 0 bases removed from V and 5 bases from J, the gap between germline ends came to 14 bases. The germline V gene has CDR1 SGHNT and CDR2 YYREEE (reference sequence). CDR3 length: 16 amino acids.

As regards this clone: One end of the junction fails to match germline, which may point to a read error. Other DNA sequences from this sample encode an identical CDR3 as well. This sequence joins TRBV7-2 and TRBJ1-2; 9 bases match TRBD1. Germline V lookup: CDR1 SGHTA, CDR2 FQGNSA. The length of the CDR3 is 12 residues. CDR3 DNA sequence: TGTGCCAGCAGCTTAGCGCTCGGGACAGGGCTCTTC. It specifies CASSLALGTGLF. Full variable domain (missing parts from reference TRBV7-2 and TRBJ1-2): GAGVSQSPSNKVTEKGKDVELRCDPISGHTALYWYRQSLGQGLEFLIYFQGNSAPDKSGLPSDRFSAERTGGSVSTLTIQRTQQEDSAVYLCASSLALGTGLFGSGTRLTVV.

The chain carries TRBV10-2 and TRBJ2-5; possible D gene TRBD2, 6 bases. The V end was cut by 6 bases, the J end by 0 bases, with 14 bases between. Germline-derived CDR1 and CDR2 are WSHSY and SAAADI. The CDR3 spans 15 residues. CDR3 residues: CASRPSRDYQETQYF. The CDR3 bases are TGCGCCAGCAGACCTTCCCGGGACTACCAAGAGACCCAGTACTTC.

J is TRBJ2-3 and V is TRBV27; 10 bases line up with TRBD1. J was trimmed by 4 bases and V by 2 bases; bases with no gene match: 6. The CDR3 length is 16 residues. Germline-derived CDR1 and CDR2 are MNHEY and SMNVEV (reference sequence). DNA of the CDR3: TGTGCCAGCAGTTTAAGGGACAGGGGAGGGCCAGATACGCAGTATTTT. Residues: CASSLRDRGGPDTQYF.

J is TRBJ2-7 and V is TRBV28, with D maybe TRBD2 (7 bases). Germline CDR1 and CDR2: MDHEN and SYDVKM. The CDR3 loop spans 16 amino acids. Trimming left V 2 bases short and J 5 bases short, with 19 bases between. CDR3 nucleotide sequence: TGTGCCAGCAGTTTAGTCGGAGGGGGGGCGGGAAACGAGCAGTACTTC. The encoded protein is CASSLVGGGAGNEQYF.

The genes are TRBV7-2 and TRBJ1-2; 8 nucleotides agree with TRBD1. CDR1 SGHTA and CDR2 FQGNSA come from the germline V gene. Trimming cost V 2 bases and J 8 bases; bases outside gene matches: 10. The CDR3 sequence is 15 residues long. CDR3 loop: CASSLRRDRSGGYTF. The CDR3 DNA is TGTGCCAGCAGCTTAAGACGGGACAGGTCTGGGGGCTACACCTTC.

The chain joins TRBV9 to TRBJ2-3; 7 positions match TRBD2. Germline V gene data show CDR1 as SGDLS and CDR2 as YYNGEE. The CDR3 totals 17 residues. The V and J ends lost 0 bases and 1 base, in that order; junction bases with no gene match: 8. DNA of the CDR3: TGTGCCAGCAGCGTAGACCTCAGCGGGGTTCGCACAGATACGCAGTATTTT. Its translation: CASSVDLSGVRTDTQYF. Filled out from reference TRBV9 and TRBJ2-3, the complete variable domain reads DSGVTQTPKHLITATGQRVTLRCSPRSGDLSVYWYQQSLDQGLQFLIQYYNGEERAKGNILERFSAQQFPDLHSELNLSSLELGDSALYFCASSVDLSGVRTDTQYFGPGTRLTVL.

The rearrangement joins TRBV2 to TRBJ1-1; TRBD1 agrees at 10 bases. Germline values: CDR1 SNHLY, CDR2 FYNNEI. Trimming at V came to 4 bases and at J to 4 bases, leaving 0 bases not matched to a gene. CDR3 length: 13 residues. CDR3 coding DNA: TGTGCCAGCAGTGGGACAGGGGGCACTGAAGCTTTCTTT. Its protein is CASSGTGGTEAFF.

This sequence joins TRBV28 and TRBJ1-6, with 7 bases identical to TRBD1. The V and J ends lost 2 bases and 17 bases, in that order; junction bases with no gene match: 12. Per germline, CDR1 MDHEN and CDR2 SYDVKM. The CDR3 is 14 amino acids. The CDR3 spells CASSLETTGPHIHF. CDR3 DNA sequence: TGTGCCAGCAGTTTAGAGACGACAGGGCCCCACATCCACTTT.

This clone has just one count. V is TRBV18 and J is TRBJ1-6, with a possible D match to TRBD1 (5 bases). Germline V gives CDR1 KGHSH, CDR2 LQKENI. Trimming left V 3 bases short and J 11 bases short, with 11 bases between. The CDR3 loop spans 13 amino acids. This CDR3 reads CASSPAGRPPLHF. Here the CDR3 DNA reads TGTGCCAGCTCACCGGCAGGGAGGCCACCCCTCCACTTT.

This clone came up a few times. The rearrangement links TRBV6-1 to TRBJ1-5; perhaps TRBD1 as D (5 bases). Germline values: CDR1 MNHNS, CDR2 SASEGT. The V and J ends lost 1 base and 1 base respectively, with 14 bases between them. The CDR3 consists of 17 residues. DNA for the CDR3: TGTGCCAGCAGTGAAGGGGGGGGGATTTGGAGCAATCAGCCCCAGCATTTT. It codes for CASSEGGGIWSNQPQHF.

The rearrangement links TRBV27 to TRBJ2-7, with 11 bases that match TRBD1. V was clipped by 7 bases and J by 3 bases; unmatched bases: 5. Germline V CDR1 and CDR2: MNHEY, SMNVEV (reference sequence). CDR3 length: 14 residues. CDR3 residues: CASNPGQGVYEQYF. CDR3 DNA sequence: TGTGCCAGCAACCCGGGACAGGGGGTCTACGAGCAGTACTTC.

V and J are TRBV2 and TRBJ2-2; 7 nucleotides line up with TRBD1. The CDR3 is 14 residues long. V was clipped by 4 bases and J by 6 bases; unmatched bases: 5. Per the germline V gene, CDR1 is SNHLY and CDR2 is FYNNEI. CDR3 sequence: CASSVGQQAGELFF. The CDR3 nucleotides read TGTGCCAGCAGTGTGGGACAGCAAGCCGGGGAGCTGTTTTTT.

The chain is built from TRBV4-3 and TRBJ2-1; 8 nucleotides align to TRBD2. J was trimmed by 4 bases and V by 0 bases; bases with no gene match: 11. Germline lookup yields CDR1 LGHNA and CDR2 YSLEER. The CDR3 is 18 residues long. The CDR3 nucleotides are TGCGCCAGCAGCCAAGATAGGGACGGGAGGGTGAAATACAATGAGCAGTTCTTC. The encoded protein is CASSQDRDGRVKYNEQFF.

This chain connects TRBV27 to TRBJ1-4; D may be TRBD1 (5 bases). The CDR3 sequence is 14 residues long. The V end lost 5 bases, the J end lost 4 bases, and 11 bases lay between the germline ends. CDR1 and CDR2 from the germline V gene are MNHEY and SMNVEV (reference sequence). The CDR3 DNA follows: TGTGCCAGCAGTCGTCGACAGATTAATGAAAAACTGTTTTTT. Protein sequence: CASSRRQINEKLFF.

This rearrangement joins TRBV28 to TRBJ1-1; D unclear. Trimming removed 2 bases from V and 1 base from J, with 8 bases in between. Germline-derived CDR1 and CDR2 are MDHEN and SYDVKM. The CDR3 contains 14 residues. The CDR3 DNA follows: TGTGCCAGCAGTTTAAGACTCAAGAACACTGAAGCTTTCTTT. This codes for CASSLRLKNTEAFF. Variable domain in full (rest from reference TRBV28 and TRBJ1-1): DVKVTQSSRYLVKRTGEKVFLECVQDMDHENMFWYRQDPGLGLRLIYFSYDVKMKEKGDIPEGYSVSREKKERFSLILESASTNQTSMYLCASSLRLKNTEAFFGQGTRLTVV.

This clone is a singleton in its sample. This CDR3 is CASSLAGGLENTEAFF. Here the CDR3 DNA reads TGTGCCAGCTCTCTGGCAGGGGGGCTGGAGAACACTGAAGCTTTCTTT. The chain joins TRBV18 to TRBJ1-1; TRBD1 matches at 7 bases. CDR1 is KGHSH and CDR2 is LQKENI in the germline V gene. V trimming: 6 bases; J trimming: 1 base; junction bases outside the gene matches: 11. The CDR3 sequence is 16 residues long.